These T cell receptor beta chains were read from a single sample in a study of response to subunit inactivated influenza vaccine. TCRdb processed the RT-PCR reads anew with MiXCR; each CDR3 protein has one entry. This table holds about 540,000 distinct CDR3 sequences, around 25% found once. These data were likewise used in another study, on T cells expressing NK-cell markers.

The specimen was CD4+ T cells sorted from PBMCs, collected 11 to 12 days after vaccination. All receptors derive from a man aged 45 to 65 who received an inactivated influenza vaccine. Both conserved end residues are part of each CDR3. The order of the fields is V gene, J gene, CDR3 protein.

TRBV19	TRBJ2-2	CASSIGGMMSNTGELFF
TRBV6-2/TRBV6-3	TRBJ1-1	CASSYSTGASPQNTEAFF
TRBV27	TRBJ2-7	CASSLRPGTGEQYF
TRBV4-3	TRBJ2-2	CASSQDSRDPGELFF
TRBV12-3/TRBV12-4	TRBJ2-1	CASSYLDEQFF
TRBV2	TRBJ2-5	CASRKETQYF
TRBV5-1	TRBJ1-1	CASSLEVVTEAFF
TRBV7-2	TRBJ2-1	CASSGGGLLSYNEQFF
TRBV20-1	TRBJ1-6	CSASDSSYNSPLHF
TRBV28	TRBJ2-3	CASSLFWADAGGGTDTQYF
TRBV5-5	TRBJ2-7	CASSLAREVLSYEQYF
TRBV12-3/TRBV12-4	TRBJ1-6	CASSFVSGTNSPLHF
TRBV4-3	TRBJ2-5	CASSLRVHETQYF
TRBV4-2	TRBJ2-7	CASSQDMTQGSYEQYF
TRBV7-3	TRBJ2-2	CASSLGPPNTGELFF
TRBV6-2/TRBV6-3	TRBJ2-1	CASSPSGQGTDNEQFF
TRBV4-2	TRBJ2-4	CASSQEQGSQYF
TRBV20-1	TRBJ1-4	CSARQGEKLFF
TRBV5-1	TRBJ2-1	CASSGTGISYNEQFF
TRBV3-1	TRBJ2-3	CASSQTRGGTDTQYF
TRBV12-3/TRBV12-4	TRBJ1-3	CASSIQTGFSGNTIYF
TRBV12-3/TRBV12-4	TRBJ2-2	CASSFGLLNTGELFF
TRBV24-1	TRBJ2-1	CATSDGAGYRGYEQFF
TRBV3-1	TRBJ2-5	CASRPRVGRGETQYF
TRBV9	TRBJ1-5	CASSVGPGRSNQPQHF
TRBV6-2/TRBV6-3	TRBJ2-7	CASSSRNTSPYEQYF
TRBV20-1	TRBJ2-7	CSARAVGNYEQYF
TRBV9	TRBJ2-3	CASSVGPWTSGFDTQYF
TRBV20-1	TRBJ2-3	CSANPSGNTDTQYF
TRBV20-1	TRBJ2-5	CSAGSTNKETQYF